This T cell receptor (beta chain) was retrieved from a study of cytomegalovirus exposure and HLA in healthy donors. The PCR used 60 Vbeta and 13 Jbeta primers. Original analysis: In a later analysis, the count reached 80 million or so unique TCR beta chains, with roughly 12 million shared. Libraries were prepared by immunoSEQ multiplex PCR; TCRdb keeps only in-frame clonotypes and omits some of them. V, J and clone size derive from that table, while D and trimming were established from the DNA sequence. This table has some 96,000 clones, approximately 64% appearing once. Healthy donors of bone marrow made up the group. Findings and limits, study-wide: Most CMV-associated TCR beta chains appeared HLA-restricted in a later analysis. The likely explanation for a cluster of highly shared sequence variants was sequencing artifact.

CDR3 length: 16 amino acids. Germline assignment: CDR1 SQVTM and CDR2 ANQGSEA. J was trimmed by 5 bases and V by 7 bases; bases with no gene match: 15. The sample holds one count of this clone. Its specificity is not known. Sample: PBMCs. The genes are TRBV29-1 and TRBJ2-1; TRBD2 agrees at 9 bases. The clonotype comes from a man aged 55 to 70 in good health and CMV-seronegative. The CDR3 loop is CSAWGLAGRSDNEQFF. CDR3 nucleotide sequence: TGCAGCGCCTGGGGGCTAGCGGGGCGGTCGGACAATGAGCAGTTCTTC.